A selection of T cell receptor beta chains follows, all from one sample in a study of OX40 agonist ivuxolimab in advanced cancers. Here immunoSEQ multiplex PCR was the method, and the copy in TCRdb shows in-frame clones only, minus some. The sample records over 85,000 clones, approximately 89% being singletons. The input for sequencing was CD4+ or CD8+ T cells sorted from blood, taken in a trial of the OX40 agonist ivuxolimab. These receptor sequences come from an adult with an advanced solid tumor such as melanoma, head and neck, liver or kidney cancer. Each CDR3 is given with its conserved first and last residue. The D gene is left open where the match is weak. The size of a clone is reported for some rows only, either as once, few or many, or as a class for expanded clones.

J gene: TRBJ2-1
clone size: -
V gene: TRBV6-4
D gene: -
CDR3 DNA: TGTGCCAGCAGTGAAGGACTACGCTCCTACAATGAGCAGTTCTTC
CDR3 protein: CASSEGLRSYNEQFF

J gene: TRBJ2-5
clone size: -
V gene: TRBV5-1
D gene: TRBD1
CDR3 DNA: TGCGCCAGCAGCCGGGGACAGCGAAACACTGTAGAGACCCAGTACTTC
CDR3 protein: CASSRGQRNTVETQYF

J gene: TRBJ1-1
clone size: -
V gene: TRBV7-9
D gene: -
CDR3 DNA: TGTGCCAGCAGCTTGGCAGGTGGTGCTTTCTTT
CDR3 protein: CASSLAGGAFF

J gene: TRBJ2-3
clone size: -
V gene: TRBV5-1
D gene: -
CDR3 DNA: TGCGCCAGCAGCTTGGAGCCCATTGATACGCAGTATTTT
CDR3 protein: CASSLEPIDTQYF

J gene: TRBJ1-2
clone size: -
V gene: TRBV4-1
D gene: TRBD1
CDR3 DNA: TGCGCCAGCAGACAAGGGGACAGGCCTAACTATGGCTACACCTTC
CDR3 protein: CASRQGDRPNYGYTF

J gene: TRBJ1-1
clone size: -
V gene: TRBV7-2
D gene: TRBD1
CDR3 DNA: TGTGCCAGCAGGCCGGGACAGGTCACCTTAATCGATGGGAATGAAGCTTTCTTT
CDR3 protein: CASRPGQVTLIDGNEAFF

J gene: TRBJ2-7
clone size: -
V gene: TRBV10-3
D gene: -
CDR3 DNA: TGTGCCATCAGTTGGGGACCGAGCTCCTACGAGCAGTACTTC
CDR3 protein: CAISWGPSSYEQYF

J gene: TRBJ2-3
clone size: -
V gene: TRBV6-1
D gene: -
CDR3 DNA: TGTGCCAGCAGTGAGGGCAGGGTTTTAGATACGCAGTATTTT
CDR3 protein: CASSEGRVLDTQYF

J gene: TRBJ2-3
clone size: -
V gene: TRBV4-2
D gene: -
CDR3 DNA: TGTGCCAGCAGCCTCCTGCGGGACGATACGCAGTATTTT
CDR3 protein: CASSLLRDDTQYF

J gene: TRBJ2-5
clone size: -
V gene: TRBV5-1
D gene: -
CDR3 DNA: TGCGCCAGCAGCTTGGGAGTGAGGGGCCAGGAGACCCAGTACTTC
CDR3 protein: CASSLGVRGQETQYF

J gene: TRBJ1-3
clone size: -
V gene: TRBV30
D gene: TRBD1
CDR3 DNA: TGTGCCTGGAGTGTAACAGGGGCCTCTGGAAACACCATATATTTT
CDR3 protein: CAWSVTGASGNTIYF

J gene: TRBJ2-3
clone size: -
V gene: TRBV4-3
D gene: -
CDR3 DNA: TGCGCCAGCAGCCAAGGTGGCGATACGCAGTATTTT
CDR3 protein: CASSQGGDTQYF

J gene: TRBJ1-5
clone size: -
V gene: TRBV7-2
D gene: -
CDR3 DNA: TGTGCCAGCTGTGACAGTAGCAATCAGCCCCAGCATTTT
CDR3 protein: CASCDSSNQPQHF

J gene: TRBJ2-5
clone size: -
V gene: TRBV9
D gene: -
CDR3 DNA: TGTGCCAGCAGCGGAGGGGGTCCCCAAGAGACCCAGTACTTC
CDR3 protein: CASSGGGPQETQYF

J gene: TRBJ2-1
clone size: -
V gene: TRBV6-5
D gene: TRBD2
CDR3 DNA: TGTGCCAGCAGTCAAGGACTAGCGGGGGCCATTGAGCAGTTCTTC
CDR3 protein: CASSQGLAGAIEQFF

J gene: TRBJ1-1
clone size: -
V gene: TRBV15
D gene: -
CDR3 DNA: TGTGCCACCAGCAGAGAGCCTGCCATGAACACTGAAGCTTTCTTT
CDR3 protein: CATSREPAMNTEAFF

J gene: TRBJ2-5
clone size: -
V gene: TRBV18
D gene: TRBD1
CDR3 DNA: TGTGCCAGCTCTCATGACAGGGGTCAAGAGACCCAGTACTTC
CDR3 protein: CASSHDRGQETQYF

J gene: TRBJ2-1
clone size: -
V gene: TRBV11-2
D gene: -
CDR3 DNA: TGTGCCAGCAGCCCCCAAGTCATGCACAATGAGCAGTTCTTC
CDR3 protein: CASSPQVMHNEQFF

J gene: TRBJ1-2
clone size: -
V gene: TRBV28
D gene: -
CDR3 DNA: TGTGCCAGCAGTTTATCCCAGGGCAAGGACTATGGCTACACCTTC
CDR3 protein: CASSLSQGKDYGYTF

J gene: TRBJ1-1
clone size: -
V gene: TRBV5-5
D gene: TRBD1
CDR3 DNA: TGTGCCAGCAGCCGGAGCACAGGGGGCCGGACTGAAGCTTTCTTT
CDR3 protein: CASSRSTGGRTEAFF

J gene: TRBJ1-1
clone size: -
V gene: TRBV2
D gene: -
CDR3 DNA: TGTGCCAGCCTTCACGCCACTGAAGCTTTCTTT
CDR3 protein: CASLHATEAFF

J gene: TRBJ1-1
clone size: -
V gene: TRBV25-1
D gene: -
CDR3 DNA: TGTGCCAGCGGGGTCAGAGGTATGAACACTGAAGCTTTCTTT
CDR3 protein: CASGVRGMNTEAFF

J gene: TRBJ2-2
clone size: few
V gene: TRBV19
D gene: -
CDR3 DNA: TGTGCCAGTAGTACTAGGAGGAATCGGCACATCGGGGAGCTGTTTTTT
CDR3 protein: CASSTRRNRHIGELFF

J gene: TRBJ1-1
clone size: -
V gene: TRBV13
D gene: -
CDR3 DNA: TGTGCCAGCAGCCCCCAGTTGAACACTGAAGCTTTCTTT
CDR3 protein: CASSPQLNTEAFF